These 18 T cell receptor beta chains were sequenced from one sample in a study of cytomegalovirus exposure and HLA in healthy donors. This PCR relied on a set of 60 Vbeta primers and 13 Jbeta primers. Sequencing used immunoSEQ multiplex PCR; TCRdb keeps in-frame clones, though not all of them. The repertoire holds some 130,000 clones, with roughly 79% as singletons. Source material: PBMCs. All receptors derive from a woman in her 50s in good health and CMV-seronegative.

The chain recombines TRBV6-1 with TRBJ1-5; D ambiguous. Trimming left V 2 bases short and J 9 bases short, with 14 bases between. The CDR3 length is 14 residues. The germline V gene encodes CDR1 MNHNS and CDR2 SASEGT. The CDR3 reads CASSELASRPPQHF. CDR3 nucleotides: TGTGCCAGCAGTGAACTAGCAAGCCGCCCGCCCCAGCATTTT.

The chain joins TRBV27 to TRBJ1-2; TRBD1 is a possible D gene (6 bases). The CDR3 is 15 residues long. With 4 bases removed from V and 3 bases from J, the gap between germline ends came to 15 bases. The germline gives CDR1 MNHEY, CDR2 SMNVEV (reference sequence). CDR3 loop: CASSSLQDSHYGYTF. For the CDR3, the DNA is TGTGCCAGCAGTTCTCTCCAGGACAGCCACTATGGCTACACCTTC.

The chain recombines TRBV4-1 with TRBJ1-1, with 7 bases aligning to TRBD1. J lost 1 base, V lost 4 bases, and 9 bases had no gene match. This CDR3 has 16 amino acids. CDR1 is MGHRA and CDR2 is YSYEKL in the germline V gene. CDR3 residues: CASSPRGTEGNTEAFF. CDR3 in DNA: TGCGCCAGCAGCCCACGAGGGACAGAGGGGAACACTGAAGCTTTCTTT.

The gene calls are TRBV9 and TRBJ2-1; D perhaps matches TRBD1 (6 bases). Germline CDR1 SGDLS, CDR2 YYNGEE. The V gene lost 0 bases and the J gene lost 4 bases, with 32 bases spanning the gap. The CDR3 totals 22 residues. CDR3 residues: CASSVAFPLPTGKIRSYNEQFF. The DNA of the CDR3 is TGTGCCAGCAGCGTAGCTTTTCCCCTTCCGACAGGCAAGATAAGGTCTTACAATGAGCAGTTCTTC.

In its sample, this clone was seen once. V is TRBV27 and J is TRBJ2-5; TRBD2 matches 8 bases. This CDR3 is 15 amino acids long. V shed 6 bases and J 5 bases; nucleotides not matched to a gene: 11. Germline CDR1 and CDR2: MNHEY and SMNVEV (reference sequence). The CDR3 bases are TGTGCCAGCAGCCCCCAGCGGGGGCCAAGGGAGACCCAGTACTTC. Translation: CASSPQRGPRETQYF.

The V gene is TRBV18, the J gene TRBJ2-3, with D perhaps matching TRBD1 (6 bases). The CDR3 has 14 amino acids. Germline CDR1 is KGHSH and CDR2 is LQKENI. Between the trimmed V and J ends, which lost 6 bases and 5 bases, there was a span of 15 bases. In DNA form, the CDR3 reads TGTGCCAGCTCGCCGACCCCGGGACAAGATACGCAGTATTTT. Translating it yields CASSPTPGQDTQYF.

The sample holds one count of this clone. The CDR3 loop reads CASARALTGPYEQYF. Here the CDR3 DNA reads TGTGCCAGTGCCCGGGCCTTGACAGGGCCCTACGAGCAGTACTTC. The V gene is TRBV19, the J gene TRBJ2-7; 7 bases fit TRBD1. The CDR3 has 15 residues. V trimming: 8 bases; J trimming: 2 bases; junction bases outside the gene matches: 12. CDR1 and CDR2 from the germline V gene are LNHDA and SQIVND (reference sequence).

On this clone itself: At one of its ends the junction is not consistent with the germline gene, which may arise from a read error. The CDR3 reads CASTRQGGNGYPF. The DNA for the CDR3 is TGTGCCAGCACCCGACAGGGGGGAAATGGCTACCCCTTC. The chain uses TRBV6-5 and TRBJ1-2, with TRBD1 identical over 9 bases. This CDR3 comprises 13 residues. From germline, CDR1 is MNHEY and CDR2 SVGAGI.

The chain joins TRBV7-3 to TRBJ2-1, with 13 bases identical to TRBD2. The CDR3 is 16 residues long. Germline CDR1 SGHTA, CDR2 FQGTGA. V trimming: 5 bases; J trimming: 4 bases; junction bases outside the gene matches: 5. The CDR3 region has the DNA TGTGCCAGCAGCACTCCGGGACTAGCGGGATACAATGAGCAGTTCTTC. Translated, it gives CASSTPGLAGYNEQFF.

The gene calls are TRBV5-1 and TRBJ1-3; D might be TRBD1 (6 bases). The germline V gene has CDR1 SGHRS and CDR2 YFSETQ. V was shortened by 0 bases and J by 4 bases, with 11 bases between the two germline ends. The CDR3 is made up of 15 amino acids. The CDR3 DNA is TGCGCCAGCAGCTTGGTAGGGGGATTAGGAAACACCATATATTTT. This translates into CASSLVGGLGNTIYF.

The rearrangement joins TRBV30 to TRBJ2-7, with D maybe TRBD1 (6 bases). CDR3 size: 13 residues. Per the germline V gene, CDR1 is GTSNPN and CDR2 is SVGIG (reference sequence). Trimming shortened V by 5 bases and J by 2 bases, and 13 bases separated the two germline ends. CDR3 nucleotides: TGTGCCTGGGAAAGGACAGACGCCTACGAGCAGTACTTC. Its translation: CAWERTDAYEQYF.

V usage is TRBV15 and J usage is TRBJ1-2, with 7 bases aligning to TRBD1. CDR3 length equals 13 residues. Germline lookup yields CDR1 LNHNV and CDR2 YYDKDF (reference sequence). Germline trimming cut 1 base from V and 11 bases from J; bases unmatched to any gene: 7. CDR3 sequence: CATSRGRTGVYTF. The CDR3 DNA reads as TGTGCCACCAGCAGAGGGCGGACAGGCGTATACACCTTC.

V gene TRBV9 combines with J gene TRBJ2-3; 7 nucleotides line up with TRBD2. Germline V gene sequence: CDR1 SGDLS, CDR2 YYNGEE. The length of the CDR3 is 16 residues. V gave up 0 bases and J gave up 0 bases; unmatched junction bases: 4. As DNA, the CDR3 is TGTGCCAGCAGCGTAGGGCTAGCGGTTAGCACAGATACGCAGTATTTT. As protein: CASSVGLAVSTDTQYF. Supplemented by reference TRBV9 and TRBJ2-3, the full variable domain reads DSGVTQTPKHLITATGQRVTLRCSPRSGDLSVYWYQQSLDQGLQFLIQYYNGEERAKGNILERFSAQQFPDLHSELNLSSLELGDSALYFCASSVGLAVSTDTQYFGPGTRLTVL.

The V gene is TRBV29-1, the J gene TRBJ1-2; 7 bases match TRBD1. This CDR3 has 18 residues. J gave up 2 bases and V 5 bases, and 20 bases lay outside the gene matches. Germline assignment: CDR1 SQVTM and CDR2 ANQGSEA. CDR3 sequence: CSVPGSRQGRGENYGYTF. The CDR3, as DNA: TGCAGCGTTCCGGGGTCGCGACAGGGAAGGGGCGAGAACTATGGCTACACCTTC.

The chain couples TRBV4-3 to TRBJ2-1; 10 bases map to TRBD2. The V gene end was trimmed by 0 bases and the J gene end by 4 bases; junction bases not matched to a gene: 9. Germline CDR1 is LGHNA and CDR2 is YSLEER. CDR3 size: 18 residues. CDR3 coding DNA: TGCGCCAGCAGCCAAGATCTGGGTAGCGGGAGGAGATACAATGAGCAGTTCTTC. It yields the protein CASSQDLGSGRRYNEQFF.

This sequence joins TRBV13 and TRBJ2-2, with 15 positions matching TRBD2. The CDR3 is made up of 17 amino acids. With 5 bases clipped from V and 6 bases from J, the junction kept 7 bases outside the gene matches. Germline CDR1 is PRHDT and CDR2 is FYEKMQ (reference sequence). CDR3 sequence (DNA): TGTGCCAGCAGCATGGGACTAGCGGGAGGAAGCGCCGGGGAGCTGTTTTTT. Its protein is CASSMGLAGGSAGELFF.

The genes are TRBV4-2 and TRBJ1-5; maybe TRBD1 (5 bases). The V end lost 2 bases, the J end lost 9 bases, and 14 bases lay between the germline ends. CDR3 length: 14 residues. Germline V CDR1 and CDR2: LGHNA, YNFKEQ. CDR3 DNA: TGTGCCAGCAGCCAACCCCAGGGCTCCGGGCCCCAGCATTTT. This encodes CASSQPQGSGPQHF.

The chain carries TRBV7-8 and TRBJ1-1; D gene uncertain. This CDR3 comprises 14 residues. V was clipped by 2 bases and J by 1 base, with 8 bases between them. Germline V gene data show CDR1 as SGHVS and CDR2 as FQNEAQ. For the CDR3, the DNA is TGTGCCAGCAGCTTAATTCAGTCGAACACTGAAGCTTTCTTT. Translated: CASSLIQSNTEAFF.